This T cell receptor beta chain was obtained from a study of blood T cell repertoires in COVID-19. For the study at large: COVID-19 samples, acute and convalescent, were from the United States, Italy and Spain.

CDR3 length equals 13 residues. CDR1 and CDR2 from the germline V gene are LGHNT and FRNRAP. V lost 1 base to trimming and J lost 0 bases, with 4 bases between them. The method was immunoSEQ multiplex PCR; TCRdb's version includes in-frame clones alone and lacks a portion of them. Of about 180,000 clones listed, 85% were seen once; the top ten hold 6.2%. Sequenced input: PBMCs or T cells enriched from blood (not recorded which). This clonotype originated in a man aged 40-55 years who had recovered from COVID-19. This chain links TRBV12-5 with TRBJ2-7; no reliable D call. In nucleotides, the CDR3 is TGTGCTAGTGGTTTGGACAGCTCCTACGAGCAGTACTTC. Its translation: CASGLDSSYEQYF.